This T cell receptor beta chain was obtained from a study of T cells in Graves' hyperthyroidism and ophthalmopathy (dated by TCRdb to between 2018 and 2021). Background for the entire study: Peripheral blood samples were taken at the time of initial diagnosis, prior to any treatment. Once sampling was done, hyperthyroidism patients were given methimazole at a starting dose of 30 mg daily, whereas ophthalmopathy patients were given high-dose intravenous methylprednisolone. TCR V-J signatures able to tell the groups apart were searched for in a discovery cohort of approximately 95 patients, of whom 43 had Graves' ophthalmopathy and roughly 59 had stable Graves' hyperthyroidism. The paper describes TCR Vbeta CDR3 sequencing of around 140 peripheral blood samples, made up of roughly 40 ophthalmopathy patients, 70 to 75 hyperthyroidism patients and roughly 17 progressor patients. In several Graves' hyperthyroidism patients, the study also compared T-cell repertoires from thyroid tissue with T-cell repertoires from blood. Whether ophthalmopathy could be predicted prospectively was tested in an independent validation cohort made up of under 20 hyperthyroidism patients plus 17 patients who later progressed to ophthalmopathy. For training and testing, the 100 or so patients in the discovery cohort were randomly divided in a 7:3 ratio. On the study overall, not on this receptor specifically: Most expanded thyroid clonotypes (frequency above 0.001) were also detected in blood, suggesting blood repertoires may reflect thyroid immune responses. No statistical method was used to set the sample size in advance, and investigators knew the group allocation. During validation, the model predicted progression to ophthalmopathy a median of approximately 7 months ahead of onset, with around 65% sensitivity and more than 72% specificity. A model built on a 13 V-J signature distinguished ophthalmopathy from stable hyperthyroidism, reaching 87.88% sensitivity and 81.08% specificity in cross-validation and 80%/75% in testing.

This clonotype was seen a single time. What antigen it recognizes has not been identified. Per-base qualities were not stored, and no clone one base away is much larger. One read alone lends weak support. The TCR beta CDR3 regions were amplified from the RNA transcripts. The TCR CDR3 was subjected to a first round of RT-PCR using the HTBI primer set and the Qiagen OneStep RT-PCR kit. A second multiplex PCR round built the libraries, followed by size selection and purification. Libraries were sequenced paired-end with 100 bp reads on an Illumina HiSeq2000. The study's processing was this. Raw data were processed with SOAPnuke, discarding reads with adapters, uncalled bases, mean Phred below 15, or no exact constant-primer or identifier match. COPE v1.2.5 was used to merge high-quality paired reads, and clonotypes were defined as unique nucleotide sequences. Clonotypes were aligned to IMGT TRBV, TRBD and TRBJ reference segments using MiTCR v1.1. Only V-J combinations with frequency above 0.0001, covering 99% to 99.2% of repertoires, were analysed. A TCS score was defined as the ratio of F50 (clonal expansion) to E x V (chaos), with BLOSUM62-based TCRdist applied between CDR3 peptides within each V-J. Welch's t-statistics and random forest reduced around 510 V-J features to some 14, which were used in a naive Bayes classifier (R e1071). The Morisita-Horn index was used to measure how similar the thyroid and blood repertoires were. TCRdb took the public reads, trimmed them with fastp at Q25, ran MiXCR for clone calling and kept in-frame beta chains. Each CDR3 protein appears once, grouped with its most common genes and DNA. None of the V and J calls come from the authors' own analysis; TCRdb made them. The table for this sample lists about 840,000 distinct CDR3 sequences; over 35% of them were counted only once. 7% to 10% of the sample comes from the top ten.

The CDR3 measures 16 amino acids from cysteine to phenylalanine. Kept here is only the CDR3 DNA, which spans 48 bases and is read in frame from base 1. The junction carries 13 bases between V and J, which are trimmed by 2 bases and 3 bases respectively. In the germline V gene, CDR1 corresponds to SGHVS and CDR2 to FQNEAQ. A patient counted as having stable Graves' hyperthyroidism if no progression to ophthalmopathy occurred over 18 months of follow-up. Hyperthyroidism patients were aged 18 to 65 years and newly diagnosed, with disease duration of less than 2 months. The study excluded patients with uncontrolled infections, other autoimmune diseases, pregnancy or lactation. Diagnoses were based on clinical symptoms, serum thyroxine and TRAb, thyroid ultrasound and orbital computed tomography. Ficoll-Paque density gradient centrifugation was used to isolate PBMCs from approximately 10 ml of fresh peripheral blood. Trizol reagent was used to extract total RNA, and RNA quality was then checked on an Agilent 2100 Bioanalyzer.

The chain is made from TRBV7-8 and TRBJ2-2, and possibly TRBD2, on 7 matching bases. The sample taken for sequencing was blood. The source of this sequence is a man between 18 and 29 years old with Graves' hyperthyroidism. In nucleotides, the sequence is TGTGCCAGCAGCTTAATGGGGGGGACACACACCGGGGAGCTGTTTTTT. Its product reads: CASSLMGGTHTGELFF.